Here is one T cell receptor beta chain with its context. Only a few counts were recorded for this clonotype. It has no known antigen specificity. No much larger clonotype is one base removed from it; base qualities were not supplied. Sample treatment or condition, as interpreted from the label and publication: in vitro stimulation with specific CMV peptide epitopes to enrich CMV-specific T cells. The sequencer was an Illumina HiSeq 1500. The public reads were run again by TCRdb, first through fastp at Q25 and then through MiXCR, and only productive beta chains were kept. Identical CDR3 protein sequences are pooled into one entry, listed with their most common genes and DNA. The sample table holds 650,000 to 900,000 distinct CDR3 sequences, of which almost 30% were seen once. The ten largest clonotypes hold around 13% of the sample. This record comes from a study of T cell repertoires in cytomegalovirus infection (dated by TCRdb to between 2017 and 2020). About the full investigation: Peptide stimulations targeted recently identified HLA-C-restricted CMV epitopes, whose presentation resists viral immunomodulation, together with well-studied HLA-B-restricted epitopes. Donor HLA type was relevant to the analysis, because carriage of CMV infection together with the matching HLA type was indicated by public TCR beta signatures. Study-wide findings and limitations: Carriers of CMV infection plus the relevant HLA type were discriminated by the cumulative frequency of public TCR beta family members in the study cohort and in an independent roughly 400-donor cohort. The ex vivo response was dominated by HLA-C-restricted CMV-specific TCR beta clonotypes, which also provided the single most frequent clonotype in two of eight donors.

The CDR3 runs 15 residues from the cysteine to the phenylalanine. Only the CDR3 DNA is retained, 45 bases long and in frame from the first base. Taken from the germline V gene (reference sequence), the CDR1 and CDR2 loops are SGHNT and YYREEE. The germline ends are 14 bases apart after V is trimmed by 4 bases and J by 0 bases. The chain couples TRBV5-4 to TRBJ2-7; the D segment could be TRBD2, given 5 matching bases. This sample comprised cultured CD8+ T cells from PBMCs, obtained from culture after CMV antigen stimulation. The clonotype comes from a human donor in good health (CMV status not recorded). Some clones in this sample may be carry-over from other donors' samples. At the DNA level, the sequence is TGTGCCAGCAGCACATTGACGGGGAGCTCCTACGAGCAGTACTTC. Translation gives CASSTLTGSSYEQYF.